The rows below give T cell receptor beta chains drawn from one sample of a study of resident and recirculating memory T cells in vitiligo. Only in-frame clones appear in the TCRdb table, and some are missing; sequencing was by immunoSEQ multiplex PCR. The table shows 40,000 to 50,000 clones, with approximately 91% occurring only once. Input material: blood. The receptors shown here come from a male donor with vitiligo. Both conserved end residues are part of each CDR3. Fields, in order: clone size, V gene, CDR3 length, J gene, D gene, CDR3 protein, CDR3 DNA. The D gene is left open where the match is weak. Size is stated for part of the rows, as once, few or many counts, or as a class when the clone is expanded.

clone_size: -
v_call: TRBV10-3
cdr3_length: 15
j_call: TRBJ2-5
d_call: TRBD2
cdr3_aa: CAIAGLAGVQETQYF
cdr3_nt: TGTGCCATCGCGGGACTAGCGGGGGTTCAAGAGACCCAGTACTTC

clone_size: -
v_call: TRBV9
cdr3_length: 12
j_call: TRBJ2-3
d_call: -
cdr3_aa: CASSPRLDTQYF
cdr3_nt: TGTGCCAGCAGCCCCAGACTAGATACGCAGTATTTT

clone_size: once
v_call: TRBV9
cdr3_length: 19
j_call: TRBJ2-2
d_call: TRBD1
cdr3_aa: CASSSRPGTGILNTGELFF
cdr3_nt: TGTGCCAGCAGCTCCCGTCCCGGGACAGGGATCCTGAACACCGGGGAGCTGTTTTTT

clone_size: -
v_call: TRBV5-1
cdr3_length: 13
j_call: TRBJ1-1
d_call: -
cdr3_aa: CATLGDTDTEAFF
cdr3_nt: TGCGCCACCCTAGGGGACACCGACACTGAAGCTTTCTTT

clone_size: -
v_call: TRBV10-3
cdr3_length: 15
j_call: TRBJ2-7
d_call: -
cdr3_aa: CAISGVGGQLAEQYF
cdr3_nt: TGTGCCATCAGTGGAGTGGGGGGGCAGTTGGCCGAGCAGTACTTC

clone_size: -
v_call: TRBV11-1
cdr3_length: 15
j_call: TRBJ2-1
d_call: -
cdr3_aa: CASSLVKGAYNEQFF
cdr3_nt: TGTGCCAGCAGCTTAGTAAAAGGGGCCTACAATGAGCAGTTCTTC

clone_size: once
v_call: TRBV9
cdr3_length: 15
j_call: TRBJ2-2
d_call: TRBD2
cdr3_aa: CASQTSGANTGELFF
cdr3_nt: TGTGCCAGTCAAACTAGCGGGGCGAACACCGGGGAGCTGTTTTTT

clone_size: -
v_call: TRBV14
cdr3_length: 13
j_call: TRBJ2-1
d_call: -
cdr3_aa: CASSQAGPGKQFF
cdr3_nt: TGTGCCAGCAGCCAAGCCGGGCCGGGAAAGCAGTTCTTC

clone_size: -
v_call: TRBV25-1
cdr3_length: 13
j_call: TRBJ2-1
d_call: -
cdr3_aa: CASISRGYNEQFF
cdr3_nt: TGTGCCAGCATATCCAGGGGTTACAATGAGCAGTTCTTC

clone_size: -
v_call: TRBV27
cdr3_length: 14
j_call: TRBJ2-7
d_call: TRBD1
cdr3_aa: CASSFRDRGSKQYF
cdr3_nt: TGTGCCAGCAGTTTCCGGGACAGGGGATCTAAGCAGTACTTC

clone_size: -
v_call: TRBV11-2
cdr3_length: 15
j_call: TRBJ2-1
d_call: -
cdr3_aa: CASSLRAGSYNEQFF
cdr3_nt: TGTGCCAGCAGTTTACGAGCGGGCTCCTACAATGAGCAGTTCTTC

clone_size: -
v_call: TRBV27
cdr3_length: 14
j_call: TRBJ1-1
d_call: TRBD1
cdr3_aa: CASSRTGANTEAFF
cdr3_nt: TGTGCCAGCAGCCGAACAGGGGCCAACACTGAAGCTTTCTTT

clone_size: -
v_call: TRBV6-5
cdr3_length: 14
j_call: TRBJ1-1
d_call: -
cdr3_aa: CASSPGVAGTEAFF
cdr3_nt: TGTGCCAGCAGTCCGGGGGTGGCGGGCACTGAAGCTTTCTTT

clone_size: -
v_call: TRBV19
cdr3_length: 15
j_call: TRBJ2-7
d_call: TRBD1
cdr3_aa: CASSIFGQGLYEQYF
cdr3_nt: TGTGCCAGTAGTATATTCGGACAGGGTCTTTACGAGCAGTACTTC

clone_size: once
v_call: TRBV18
cdr3_length: 15
j_call: TRBJ1-3
d_call: -
cdr3_aa: CASSPSGTNRNTIYF
cdr3_nt: TGTGCCAGCTCACCTTCCGGGACAAACAGAAACACCATATATTTT

clone_size: -
v_call: TRBV6-1
cdr3_length: 15
j_call: TRBJ2-1
d_call: TRBD2
cdr3_aa: CASRGRGGAYNEQFF
cdr3_nt: TGTGCCAGCAGGGGACGCGGGGGGGCCTACAATGAGCAGTTCTTC

clone_size: -
v_call: TRBV19
cdr3_length: 16
j_call: TRBJ1-5
d_call: -
cdr3_aa: CATQPNRAGSNQPQHF
cdr3_nt: TGTGCCACTCAACCCAACAGGGCTGGCAGCAATCAGCCCCAGCATTTT

clone_size: -
v_call: TRBV9
cdr3_length: 16
j_call: TRBJ2-3
d_call: -
cdr3_aa: CASSFIGLGGADTQYF
cdr3_nt: TGTGCCAGCAGCTTTATAGGACTAGGGGGAGCAGATACGCAGTATTTT

clone_size: -
v_call: TRBV7-9
cdr3_length: 14
j_call: TRBJ2-1
d_call: TRBD2
cdr3_aa: CASSPRPGLVTQFF
cdr3_nt: TGTGCCAGCAGCCCTAGACCGGGACTAGTAACGCAGTTCTTC

clone_size: -
v_call: TRBV2
cdr3_length: 13
j_call: TRBJ1-5
d_call: -
cdr3_aa: CASNRGNNQPQHF
cdr3_nt: TGTGCCAGCAATAGGGGGAACAATCAGCCCCAGCATTTT

clone_size: -
v_call: TRBV9
cdr3_length: 14
j_call: TRBJ1-2
d_call: -
cdr3_aa: CASSLARANYGYTF
cdr3_nt: TGTGCCAGCAGCCTCGCTCGAGCTAACTATGGCTACACCTTC

clone_size: -
v_call: TRBV6-6
cdr3_length: 15
j_call: TRBJ1-3
d_call: -
cdr3_aa: CASNSLQASGNTIYF
cdr3_nt: TGTGCCAGCAACTCACTCCAAGCCTCTGGAAACACCATATATTTT

clone_size: -
v_call: TRBV7-6
cdr3_length: 13
j_call: TRBJ1-5
d_call: -
cdr3_aa: CASSQGGNQPQHF
cdr3_nt: TGTGCCAGCTCACAGGGAGGGAATCAGCCCCAGCATTTT

clone_size: -
v_call: TRBV4-3
cdr3_length: 15
j_call: TRBJ2-5
d_call: -
cdr3_aa: CASSQLTGVQETQYF
cdr3_nt: TGCGCCAGCAGCCAATTAACCGGGGTTCAAGAGACCCAGTACTTC

clone_size: once
v_call: TRBV7-9
cdr3_length: 12
j_call: TRBJ1-5
d_call: -
cdr3_aa: CASREGDQPQHF
cdr3_nt: TGTGCCAGCAGGGAAGGGGATCAGCCCCAGCATTTT

clone_size: -
v_call: TRBV6-1
cdr3_length: 14
j_call: TRBJ2-1
d_call: TRBD1
cdr3_aa: CASTTGSSYNEQFF
cdr3_nt: TGTGCCAGTACGACAGGGAGTTCCTACAATGAGCAGTTCTTC

clone_size: -
v_call: TRBV5-1
cdr3_length: 14
j_call: TRBJ1-5
d_call: -
cdr3_aa: CASSPLGGNQPQHF
cdr3_nt: TGCGCCAGCAGCCCCCTAGGGGGAAATCAGCCCCAGCATTTT

clone_size: once
v_call: TRBV5-6
cdr3_length: 13
j_call: TRBJ2-5
d_call: TRBD2
cdr3_aa: CASSPTSGVTQYF
cdr3_nt: TGTGCCAGCAGCCCCACTAGCGGGGTCACCCAGTACTTC

clone_size: -
v_call: TRBV5-1
cdr3_length: 14
j_call: TRBJ2-1
d_call: TRBD2
cdr3_aa: CASSFLAADNEQFF
cdr3_nt: TGCGCCAGCAGCTTCCTAGCGGCCGACAATGAGCAGTTCTTC

clone_size: -
v_call: TRBV6-5
cdr3_length: 16
j_call: TRBJ2-2
d_call: TRBD1
cdr3_aa: CASSYFRTGGTGELFF
cdr3_nt: TGTGCCAGCAGTTACTTTCGGACAGGGGGCACCGGGGAGCTGTTTTTT

clone_size: -
v_call: TRBV15
cdr3_length: 13
j_call: TRBJ2-2
d_call: -
cdr3_aa: CATSRDRGGELFF
cdr3_nt: TGTGCCACCAGCAGAGACAGGGGTGGGGAGCTGTTTTTT

clone_size: -
v_call: TRBV19
cdr3_length: 15
j_call: TRBJ2-5
d_call: -
cdr3_aa: CASSTWQGFQETQYF
cdr3_nt: TGTGCCAGTAGTACCTGGCAGGGATTCCAAGAGACCCAGTACTTC

clone_size: once
v_call: TRBV5-1
cdr3_length: 13
j_call: TRBJ1-2
d_call: -
cdr3_aa: CASSSNRQYGYTF
cdr3_nt: TGCGCCAGCAGCAGTAATCGACAGTATGGCTACACCTTC

clone_size: once
v_call: TRBV9
cdr3_length: 13
j_call: TRBJ1-6
d_call: -
cdr3_aa: CASSAWEGSPLHF
cdr3_nt: TGTGCCAGCAGCGCCTGGGAGGGGTCACCCCTCCACTTT

clone_size: once
v_call: TRBV4-3
cdr3_length: 19
j_call: TRBJ2-1
d_call: -
cdr3_aa: CASSHPPKGLGLHYNEQFF
cdr3_nt: TGCGCCAGCAGCCACCCACCGAAGGGGCTAGGGTTGCACTACAATGAGCAGTTCTTC

clone_size: -
v_call: TRBV27
cdr3_length: 15
j_call: TRBJ2-3
d_call: -
cdr3_aa: CASSSELEHTDTQYF
cdr3_nt: TGTGCCAGCAGTTCTGAGCTAGAACACACAGATACGCAGTATTTT

clone_size: -
v_call: TRBV7-9
cdr3_length: 14
j_call: TRBJ1-2
d_call: -
cdr3_aa: CASSFGGGKYGYTF
cdr3_nt: TGTGCCAGCAGCTTTGGGGGGGGCAAGTATGGCTACACCTTC

clone_size: -
v_call: TRBV6-1
cdr3_length: 17
j_call: TRBJ1-5
d_call: TRBD1
cdr3_aa: CASSANMGTGTGQPQHF
cdr3_nt: TGTGCCAGCAGTGCGAATATGGGGACAGGGACTGGTCAGCCCCAGCATTTT

clone_size: -
v_call: TRBV30
cdr3_length: 12
j_call: TRBJ2-7
d_call: TRBD1
cdr3_aa: CALPGTGEKQYF
cdr3_nt: TGTGCCCTACCCGGGACAGGGGAAAAGCAGTACTTC

clone_size: -
v_call: TRBV5-1
cdr3_length: 16
j_call: TRBJ2-3
d_call: TRBD2
cdr3_aa: CASSSGLAGAGDTQYF
cdr3_nt: TGCGCCAGCAGCTCCGGACTAGCGGGGGCGGGGGATACGCAGTATTTT

clone_size: -
v_call: TRBV27
cdr3_length: 18
j_call: TRBJ2-5
d_call: -
cdr3_aa: CASSLYSGQWASQETQYF
cdr3_nt: TGTGCCAGCAGTTTATATTCGGGACAATGGGCCTCCCAAGAGACCCAGTACTTC

clone_size: -
v_call: TRBV7-8
cdr3_length: 18
j_call: TRBJ1-5
d_call: TRBD1
cdr3_aa: CASSLGGTVHRVDQPQHF
cdr3_nt: TGTGCCAGCAGCTTAGGAGGGACAGTGCACCGGGTTGATCAGCCCCAGCATTTT